The following is a T cell receptor (beta chain) sequence with its context. Its specificity is not known. The CDR3 spans 15 residues. CDR1 is SEHNR and CDR2 is FQNEAQ in the germline V gene (reference sequence). The ends were cut back, 1 base at V and 9 bases at J, with 16 bases in the middle. This sample is drawn from a study of T cell responses to AZD1222 COVID-19 vaccine. Whole-study context: Both about-4-week and about-12-week second-dose recipients were combined. Overall study findings and caveats: Clonal diversity was possibly underestimated; the donors were predominantly white British and more often female. Nearly half of unique spike-specific TCRs reportedly avoided B.1.351 and B.1.1.7 mutated regions.

This table comes from immunoSEQ multiplex PCR, and its TCRdb copy is limited to in-frame clones, with some not included. Of roughly 100,000 clones listed, 89% are singletons. This specimen was peripheral blood, taken on day 0 of AZD1222 vaccination. The TCR was taken from an adult in good health. This chain uses TRBV7-9 with TRBJ1-5; no definite D call. Here the CDR3 reads CASSLEAAREGPQHF. The CDR3 region has the DNA TGTGCCAGCAGCTTAGAGGCAGCCCGTGAGGGGCCCCAGCATTTT.